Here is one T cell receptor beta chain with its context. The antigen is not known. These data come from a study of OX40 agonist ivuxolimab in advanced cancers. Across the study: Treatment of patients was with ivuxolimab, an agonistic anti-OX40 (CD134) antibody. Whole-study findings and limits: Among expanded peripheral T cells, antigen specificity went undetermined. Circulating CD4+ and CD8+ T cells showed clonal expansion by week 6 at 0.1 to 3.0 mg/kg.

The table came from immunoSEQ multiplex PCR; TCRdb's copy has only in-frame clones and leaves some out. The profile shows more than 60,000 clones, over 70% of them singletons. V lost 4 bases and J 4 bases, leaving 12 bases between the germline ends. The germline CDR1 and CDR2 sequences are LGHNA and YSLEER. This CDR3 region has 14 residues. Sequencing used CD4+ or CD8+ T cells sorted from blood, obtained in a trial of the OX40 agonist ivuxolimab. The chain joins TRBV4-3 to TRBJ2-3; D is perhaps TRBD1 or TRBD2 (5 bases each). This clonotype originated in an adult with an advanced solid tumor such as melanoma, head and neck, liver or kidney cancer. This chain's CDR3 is CASSLSMGADTQYF. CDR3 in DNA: TGCGCCAGCAGCCTTTCAATGGGGGCAGATACGCAGTATTTT.